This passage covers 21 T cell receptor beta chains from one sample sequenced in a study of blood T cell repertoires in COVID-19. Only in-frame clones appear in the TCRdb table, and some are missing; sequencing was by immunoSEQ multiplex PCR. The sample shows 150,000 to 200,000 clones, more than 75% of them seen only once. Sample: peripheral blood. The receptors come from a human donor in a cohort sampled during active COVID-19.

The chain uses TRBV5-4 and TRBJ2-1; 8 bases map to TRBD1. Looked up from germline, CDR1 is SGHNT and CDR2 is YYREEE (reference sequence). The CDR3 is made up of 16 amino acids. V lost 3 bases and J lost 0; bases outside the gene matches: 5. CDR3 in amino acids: CASSYNRGSSYNEQFF. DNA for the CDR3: TGTGCCAGCAGCTATAACAGGGGGTCCTCCTACAATGAGCAGTTCTTC.

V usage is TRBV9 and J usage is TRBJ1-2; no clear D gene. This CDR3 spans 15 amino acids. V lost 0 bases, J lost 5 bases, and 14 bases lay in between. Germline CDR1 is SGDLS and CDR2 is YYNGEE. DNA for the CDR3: TGTGCCAGCAGCGTAGCTACGGGTCAGTTGTATGGCTACACCTTC. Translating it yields CASSVATGQLYGYTF.

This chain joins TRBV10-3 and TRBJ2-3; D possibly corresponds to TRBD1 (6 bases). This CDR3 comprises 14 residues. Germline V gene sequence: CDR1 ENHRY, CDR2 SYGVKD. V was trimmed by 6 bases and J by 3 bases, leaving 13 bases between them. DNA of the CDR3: TGTGCCATCAGGGAGACAGGTTCGACAGATACGCAGTATTTT. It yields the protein CAIRETGSTDTQYF.

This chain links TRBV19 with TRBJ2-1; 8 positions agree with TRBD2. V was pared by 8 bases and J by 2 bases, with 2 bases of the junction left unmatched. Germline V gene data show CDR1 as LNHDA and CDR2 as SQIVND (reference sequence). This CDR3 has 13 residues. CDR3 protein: CASLSGTYNEQFF. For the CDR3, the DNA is TGTGCCAGTCTTAGCGGGACCTACAATGAGCAGTTCTTC.

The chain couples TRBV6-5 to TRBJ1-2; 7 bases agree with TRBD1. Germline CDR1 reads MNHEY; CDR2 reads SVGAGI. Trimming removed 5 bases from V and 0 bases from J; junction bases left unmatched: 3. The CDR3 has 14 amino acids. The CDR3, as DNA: TGTGCCAGCAGTAGACAGGGAGCTAACTATGGCTACACCTTC. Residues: CASSRQGANYGYTF.

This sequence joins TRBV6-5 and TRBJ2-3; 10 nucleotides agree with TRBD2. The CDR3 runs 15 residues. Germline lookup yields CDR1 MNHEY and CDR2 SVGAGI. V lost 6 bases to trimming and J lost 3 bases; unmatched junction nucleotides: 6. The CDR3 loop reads CASSTSGGVTDTQYF. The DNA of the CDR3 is TGTGCCAGCAGCACCAGCGGGGGGGTAACAGATACGCAGTATTTT.

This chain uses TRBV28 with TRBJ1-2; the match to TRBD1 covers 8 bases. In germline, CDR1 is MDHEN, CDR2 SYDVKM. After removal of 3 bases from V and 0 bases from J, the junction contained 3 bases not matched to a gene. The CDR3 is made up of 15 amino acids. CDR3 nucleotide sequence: TGTGCCAGCAGTTTCCCGACAGGGGCTAACTATGGCTACACCTTC. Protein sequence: CASSFPTGANYGYTF.

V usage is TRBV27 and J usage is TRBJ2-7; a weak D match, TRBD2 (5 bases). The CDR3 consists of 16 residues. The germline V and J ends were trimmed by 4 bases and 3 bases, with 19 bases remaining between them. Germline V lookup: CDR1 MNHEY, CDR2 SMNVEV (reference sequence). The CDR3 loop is CASSSPNREILYEQYF. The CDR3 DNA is TGTGCCAGCAGTTCGCCAAACCGGGAAATCCTCTACGAGCAGTACTTC.

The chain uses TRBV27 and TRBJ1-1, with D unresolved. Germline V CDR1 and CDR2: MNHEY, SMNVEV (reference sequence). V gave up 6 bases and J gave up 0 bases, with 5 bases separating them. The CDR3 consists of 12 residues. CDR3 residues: CASSRVNTEAFF. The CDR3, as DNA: TGTGCCAGCAGCCGTGTGAACACTGAAGCTTTCTTT.

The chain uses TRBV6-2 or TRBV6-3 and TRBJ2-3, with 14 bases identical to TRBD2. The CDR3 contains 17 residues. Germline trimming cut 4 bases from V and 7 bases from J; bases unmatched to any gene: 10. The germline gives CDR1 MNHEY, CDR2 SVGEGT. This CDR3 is CASSSRVGLAGVYTQYF. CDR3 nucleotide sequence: TGTGCCAGCAGTTCCCGTGTGGGACTAGCGGGAGTTTATACGCAGTATTTT.

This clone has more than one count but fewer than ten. The CDR3 sequence: CASSIARDIYTGELFF. The CDR3 DNA sequence: TGTGCCAGTAGTATCGCCCGGGACATCTACACCGGGGAGCTGTTTTTT. The chain has TRBV19 and TRBJ2-2, with D perhaps TRBD1 (6 bases). V was shortened by 3 bases and J by 3 bases, with 14 bases between the two germline ends. The germline V gene encodes CDR1 LNHDA and CDR2 SQIVND (reference sequence). The CDR3 is made up of 16 amino acids. Full variable domain (missing parts from reference TRBV19 and TRBJ2-2): DGGITQSPKYLFRKEGQNVTLSCEQNLNHDAMYWYRQDPGQGLRLIYYSQIVNDFQKGDIAEGYSVSREKKESFPLTVTSAQKNPTAFYLCASSIARDIYTGELFFGEGSRLTVL.

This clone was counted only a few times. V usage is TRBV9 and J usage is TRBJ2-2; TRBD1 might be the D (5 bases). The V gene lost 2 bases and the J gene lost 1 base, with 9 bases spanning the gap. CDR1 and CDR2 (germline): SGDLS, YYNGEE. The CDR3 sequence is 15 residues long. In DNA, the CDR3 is TGTGCCAGCAGCGTTGTAGGGGTGAACACCGGGGAGCTGTTTTTT. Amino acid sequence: CASSVVGVNTGELFF.

CDR3 DNA sequence: TGTGCCAGCAGCACTGGGGGCGGGGGCCTTGAAGCTTTCTTT. It specifies CASSTGGGGLEAFF. The rearrangement links TRBV5-6 to TRBJ1-1; D is possibly TRBD1 (6 bases). This CDR3 is built from 14 residues. The V gene's germline CDR1 is SGHDT and CDR2 YYEEEE. V lost 4 bases and J 7 bases, leaving 17 bases between the germline ends. Using reference TRBV5-6 and TRBJ1-1 for the parts outside the CDR3, the full variable domain is DAGVTQSPTHLIKTRGQQVTLRCSPKSGHDTVSWYQQALGQGPQFIFQYYEEEERQRGNFPDRFSGHQFPNYSSELNVNALLLGDSALYLCASSTGGGGLEAFFGQGTRLTVV.

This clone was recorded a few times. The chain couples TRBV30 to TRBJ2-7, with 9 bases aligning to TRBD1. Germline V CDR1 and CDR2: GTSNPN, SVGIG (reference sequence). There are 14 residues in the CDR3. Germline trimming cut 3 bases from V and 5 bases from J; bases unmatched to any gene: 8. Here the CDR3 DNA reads TGTGCCTGGAGCGGAGGGGACAGGGCCCACGAGCAGTACTTC. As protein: CAWSGGDRAHEQYF.

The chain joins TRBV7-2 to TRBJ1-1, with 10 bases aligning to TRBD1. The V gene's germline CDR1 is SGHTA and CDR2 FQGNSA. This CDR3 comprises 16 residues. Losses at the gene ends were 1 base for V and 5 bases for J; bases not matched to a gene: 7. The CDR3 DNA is TGTGCCAGCAGCTTAGAGGGGACAGGGGTAAGAACTGAAGCTTTCTTT. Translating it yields CASSLEGTGVRTEAFF. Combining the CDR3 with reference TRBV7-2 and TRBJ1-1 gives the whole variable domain GAGVSQSPSNKVTEKGKDVELRCDPISGHTALYWYRQSLGQGLEFLIYFQGNSAPDKSGLPSDRFSAERTGGSVSTLTIQRTQQEDSAVYLCASSLEGTGVRTEAFFGQGTRLTVV.

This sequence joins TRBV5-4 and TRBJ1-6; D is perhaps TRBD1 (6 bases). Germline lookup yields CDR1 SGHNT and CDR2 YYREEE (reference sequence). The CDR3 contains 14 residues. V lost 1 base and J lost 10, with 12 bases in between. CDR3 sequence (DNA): TGTGCCAGCAGCTTGTCGACAGGCCCGTCACCCCTCCACTTT. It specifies CASSLSTGPSPLHF.

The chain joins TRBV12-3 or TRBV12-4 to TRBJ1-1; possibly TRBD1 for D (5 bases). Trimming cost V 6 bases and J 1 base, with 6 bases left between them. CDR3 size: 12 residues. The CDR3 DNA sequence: TGTGCCAGCAGAGGACAGAACACTGAAGCTTTCTTT. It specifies CASRGQNTEAFF.

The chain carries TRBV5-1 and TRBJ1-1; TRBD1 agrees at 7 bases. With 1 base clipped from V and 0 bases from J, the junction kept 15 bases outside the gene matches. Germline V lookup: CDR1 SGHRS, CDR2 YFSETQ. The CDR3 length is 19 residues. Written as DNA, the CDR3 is TGCGCCAGCAGCTTGCGTCATTCGCCCGGGACAGCCATGAACACTGAAGCTTTCTTT. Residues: CASSLRHSPGTAMNTEAFF.

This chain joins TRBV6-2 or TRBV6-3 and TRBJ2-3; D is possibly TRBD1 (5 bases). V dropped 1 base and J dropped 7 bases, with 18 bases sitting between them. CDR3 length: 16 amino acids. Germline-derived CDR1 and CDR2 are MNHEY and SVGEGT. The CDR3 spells CASSYFRARSANTQYF. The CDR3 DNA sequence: TGTGCCAGCAGTTACTTCAGGGCCCGATCGGCGAATACGCAGTATTTT.

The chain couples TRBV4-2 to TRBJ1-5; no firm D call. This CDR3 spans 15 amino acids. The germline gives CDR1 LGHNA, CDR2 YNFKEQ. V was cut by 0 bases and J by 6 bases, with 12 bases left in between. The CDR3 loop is CASSQDGSVVQPQHF. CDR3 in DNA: TGTGCCAGCAGCCAAGATGGGAGTGTTGTTCAGCCCCAGCATTTT.

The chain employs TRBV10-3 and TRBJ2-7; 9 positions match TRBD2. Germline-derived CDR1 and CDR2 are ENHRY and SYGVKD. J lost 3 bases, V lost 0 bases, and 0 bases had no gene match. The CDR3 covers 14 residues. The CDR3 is CAISESTSGYEQYF. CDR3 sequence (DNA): TGTGCCATCAGTGAGTCGACTAGCGGCTACGAGCAGTACTTC.